In this sample, the clone carrying this TCR beta chain turned up a few times. The data belong to a study of blood T cell repertoires in COVID-19. The CDR3 is 18 amino acids. The V segment lost 5 bases and the J segment 0 bases; nucleotides outside the gene matches: 15. The germline V gene has CDR1 LNHDA and CDR2 SQIVND (reference sequence). All enrollees were roughly 18 to 90 years old and from roughly 22 US areas. Using immunoSEQ multiplex PCR, the repertoire was profiled, and TCRdb retains in-frame clones only, with some absent. The sample consists of some 180,000 clones, 70% to 80% of them appearing once.

The gene calls are TRBV19 and TRBJ1-1, with 7 bases lining up with TRBD1. The sequencing sample was made of PBMCs or T cells enriched from blood (not recorded which). This TCR was sampled from a man in his 60s who had been exposed to COVID-19. CDR3 in DNA: TGTGCCAGTAGTCCGCGGGACAGCTCTCTCGTAATGAACACTGAAGCTTTCTTT. Amino acid sequence: CASSPRDSSLVMNTEAFF.